The rows below give T cell receptor beta chains drawn from one sample of a study of blood T cell repertoires in COVID-19. TCRdb's table, derived via immunoSEQ multiplex PCR, lists solely in-frame clones and lacks some. The sample gives a few hundred thousand clones, around nine tenths of which show up once; 3% is in the top ten. Sequencing used peripheral blood. The source is a human donor in a cohort sampled during active COVID-19. Both conserved end residues are part of each CDR3. The D gene is left open where the match is weak. Rows give clone size only sometimes, using once, few, many, or a class for an expanded clone.

once	TRBD1	TRBJ2-2	TRBV5-1	TGCGCCAGCAGCGTTGACAGGGGGAACACCGGGGAGCTGTTTTTT	CASSVDRGNTGELFF
.	.	TRBJ2-2	TRBV9	TGTGCCAGCAGCATCCCAGGGGCCACATGGGACACCGGGGAGCTGTTTTTT	CASSIPGATWDTGELFF
.	.	TRBJ2-7	TRBV28	TGTGCCAGCAGTATGAACTACTACGAGCAGTACTTC	CASSMNYYEQYF
once	TRBD1	TRBJ2-2	TRBV3-1/TRBV3-2	TGTGCCAGCAGCCCCGGGACAGGGGGCGCCGTCGGGGAGCTGTTTTTT	CASSPGTGGAVGELFF
.	.	TRBJ2-2	TRBV21-1	TGTGCCAGTTCTTGGGGCCCCGCGAACACCGGGGAGCTGTTTTTT	CASSWGPANTGELFF
.	.	TRBJ2-2	TRBV9	TGTGCCAGCAGCGTTTCCCCGGCGGGTTCGGTCACCGGGGAGCTGTTTTTT	CASSVSPAGSVTGELFF
.	.	TRBJ2-7	TRBV28	TGTGCCAGCAGTCCTTCAGGGGTGCTTAAGGAGCAGTACTTC	CASSPSGVLKEQYF
.	TRBD2	TRBJ2-7	TRBV28	TGTGCCAGCAGGAGGACTAGCGGGCGGGACTACGAGCAGTACTTC	CASRRTSGRDYEQYF
.	TRBD1	TRBJ2-1	TRBV10-3	TGTGCCATCACCTTGGGACAGGGGTCAGGCAATGAGCAGTTCTTC	CAITLGQGSGNEQFF
few	.	TRBJ2-7	TRBV5-1	TGCGCCAGCGCCCCGCTATCCTACGAGCAGTACTTC	CASAPLSYEQYF
.	.	TRBJ1-6	TRBV27	TGTGCCAGCAGTTCAGAAGGGGGGACCGGGAGGGCCCTCCACTTT	CASSSEGGTGRALHF
.	.	TRBJ2-1	TRBV2	TGTGCCAGCAGTGGTGTCCGCTACAATGAGCAGTTCTTC	CASSGVRYNEQFF
.	.	TRBJ2-1	TRBV7-9	TGTGCCAGCAGCTTAGGAGGTTTTTACAATGAGCAGTTCTTC	CASSLGGFYNEQFF
few	TRBD1	TRBJ1-2	TRBV9	TGTGCCAGCAGCGTGGGCAGGGGGCTTGATGGCTACACCTTC	CASSVGRGLDGYTF
.	TRBD2	TRBJ2-2	TRBV5-4	TGTGCCAGCAGACTAGCGGGGGGACTCACCGGGGAGCTGTTTTTT	CASRLAGGLTGELFF